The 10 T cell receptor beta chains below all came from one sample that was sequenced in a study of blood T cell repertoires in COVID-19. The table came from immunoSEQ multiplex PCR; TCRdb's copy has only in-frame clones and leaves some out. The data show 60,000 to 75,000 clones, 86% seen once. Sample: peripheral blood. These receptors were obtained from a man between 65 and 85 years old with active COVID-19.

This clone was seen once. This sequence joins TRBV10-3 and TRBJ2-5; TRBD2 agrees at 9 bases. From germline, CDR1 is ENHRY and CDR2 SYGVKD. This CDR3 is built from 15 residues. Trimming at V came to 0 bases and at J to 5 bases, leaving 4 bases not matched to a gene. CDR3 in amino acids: CAISESGSGSETQYF. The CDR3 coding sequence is TGTGCCATCAGTGAGTCCGGTAGCGGGAGCGAGACCCAGTACTTC.

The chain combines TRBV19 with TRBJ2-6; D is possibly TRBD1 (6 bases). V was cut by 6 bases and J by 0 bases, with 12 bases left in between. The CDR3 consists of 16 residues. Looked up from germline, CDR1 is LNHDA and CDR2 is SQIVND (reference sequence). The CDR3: CASSRGLSSGANVLTF. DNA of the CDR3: TGTGCCAGTAGCAGGGGTCTTAGCTCTGGGGCCAACGTCCTGACTTTC.

CDR3 residues: CASSPDLQETQYF. The CDR3 nucleotides are TGTGCCAGCAGCCCCGACTTGCAAGAGACCCAGTACTTC. The chain recombines TRBV2 with TRBJ2-5; no firm D call. This CDR3 has 13 residues. Per germline, CDR1 SNHLY and CDR2 FYNNEI. V was pared by 6 bases and J by 2 bases, with 10 bases between.

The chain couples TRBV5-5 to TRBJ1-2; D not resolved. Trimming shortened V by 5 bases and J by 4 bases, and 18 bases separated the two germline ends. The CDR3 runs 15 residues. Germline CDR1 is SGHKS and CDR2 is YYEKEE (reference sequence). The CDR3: CASRSPPSGSYGYTF. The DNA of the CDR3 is TGTGCCAGCAGGTCTCCGCCCTCCGGGAGCTATGGCTACACCTTC.

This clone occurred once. For the CDR3, the DNA is TGTGCCAGCAGCTCTCCGGGACAGGGGTATCAGCCCCAGCATTTT. Amino acid sequence: CASSSPGQGYQPQHF. V gene TRBV7-2 combines with J gene TRBJ1-5; TRBD1 aligns across 10 bases. The CDR3 totals 15 residues. V shed 4 bases and J 5 bases; nucleotides not matched to a gene: 5. CDR1 is SGHTA and CDR2 is FQGNSA in the germline V gene.

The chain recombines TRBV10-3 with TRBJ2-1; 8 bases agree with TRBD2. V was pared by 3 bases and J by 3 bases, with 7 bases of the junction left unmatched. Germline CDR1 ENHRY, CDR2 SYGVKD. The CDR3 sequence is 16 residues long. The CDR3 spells CAISDLSGSVYNEQFF. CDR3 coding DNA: TGTGCCATCAGTGACCTCAGCGGGAGCGTCTACAATGAGCAGTTCTTC.

CDR3 protein: CAIRGTGSLNQPQHF. CDR3 nucleotides: TGTGCCATCAGGGGGACAGGCTCCCTCAATCAGCCCCAGCATTTT. The chain carries TRBV10-3 and TRBJ1-5, with 8 nucleotides matching TRBD1. Germline CDR1 ENHRY, CDR2 SYGVKD. V was pared by 6 bases and J by 3 bases, with 7 bases of the junction left unmatched. There are 15 residues in the CDR3.

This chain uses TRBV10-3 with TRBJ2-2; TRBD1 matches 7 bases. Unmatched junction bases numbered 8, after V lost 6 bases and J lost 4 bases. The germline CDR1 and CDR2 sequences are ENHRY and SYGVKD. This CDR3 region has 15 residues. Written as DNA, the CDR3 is TGTGCCATCAGGCCGGGACAGAGGTTCACCGGGGAGCTGTTTTTT. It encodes CAIRPGQRFTGELFF.

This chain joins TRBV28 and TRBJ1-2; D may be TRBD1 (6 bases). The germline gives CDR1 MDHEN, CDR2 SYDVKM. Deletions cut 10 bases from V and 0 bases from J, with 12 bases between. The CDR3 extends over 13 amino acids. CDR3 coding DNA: TGTGCCACCCGAGGGGGGGCTAACTATGGCTACACCTTC. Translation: CATRGGANYGYTF.

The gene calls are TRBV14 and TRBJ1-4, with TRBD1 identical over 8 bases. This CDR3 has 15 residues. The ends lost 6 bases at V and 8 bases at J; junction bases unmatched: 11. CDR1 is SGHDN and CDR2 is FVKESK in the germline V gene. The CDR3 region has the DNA TGTGCCAGCAGTCAGGACAGGGACGTGGGCGAAAAACTGTTTTTT. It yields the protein CASSQDRDVGEKLFF.